This T cell receptor beta chain was profiled in a study of blood T cell repertoires in COVID-19. The germline CDR1 and CDR2 sequences are SGDLS and YYNGEE. The CDR3 is 13 residues long. V lost 0 bases and J lost 6, with 9 bases in between. Assay: immunoSEQ multiplex PCR; the TCRdb copy retains only in-frame clones and omits some. The repertoire holds about 23,000 clones, 86% seen once, with 20% to 30% in the top ten. This sequence was found in a human donor with active COVID-19. The donor label of this sample is uncertain. The sequencing input was peripheral blood. The genes are TRBV9 and TRBJ1-2; D might be TRBD1 (5 bases). The CDR3 loop reads CASSVGVTDGYTF. The CDR3 DNA sequence: TGTGCCAGCAGCGTAGGTGTGACAGATGGCTACACCTTC.